These T cell receptor beta chains were read from a single sample in a study of cytomegalovirus exposure and HLA in healthy donors. Generated by immunoSEQ multiplex PCR, the TCRdb table keeps only in-frame clones and is missing some. The table lists roughly 100,000 clones, 73% of them singletons. Sequences were obtained from PBMCs. The receptors shown here come from a man between 35 and 55 years old in good health and CMV-seronegative. Both conserved end residues are part of each CDR3. The D gene is left open where the match is weak. A clone size is listed for some rows: how often the clone was seen (once, few, many), or a class if it is expanded.

clone_size d_call j_call v_call cdr3_nt cdr3_aa
NA NA TRBJ2-2 TRBV6-5 TGTGCCAGCAGCCGCCGCAGAGGGGAGCTGTTTTTT CASSRRRGELFF
NA TRBD2 TRBJ2-4 TRBV7-2 TGTGCCAGCAGCTTGGGTAGCGGGGGCAAAAACATTCAGTACTTC CASSLGSGGKNIQYF
NA TRBD1 TRBJ1-3 TRBV7-8 TGTGCCAGCAGCTTAGAGGTCAGGGGGTCCGGAAACACCATATATTTT CASSLEVRGSGNTIYF
few TRBD1 TRBJ2-1 TRBV11-1 TGTGCCAGCAGCTTTGACAGGGGAATGACTGAGCAGTTCTTC CASSFDRGMTEQFF
once NA TRBJ2-7 TRBV6-5 TGTGCCAGCAGCCGGGTCCAGGGGACCTACGAGCAGTACTTC CASSRVQGTYEQYF
NA TRBD2 TRBJ2-5 TRBV5-4 TGTGCCAGCAGCACCGGACTAGCGGGGAACCAAGAGACCCAGTACTTC CASSTGLAGNQETQYF
NA TRBD1 TRBJ2-7 TRBV5-6 TGTGCCAGCAGCTTGGACGGGACAGGGGCCTACGAGCAGTACTTC CASSLDGTGAYEQYF
few NA TRBJ1-1 TRBV28 TGTGCCAGCAGTTCCCCCGGCGACTTGAACACTGAAGCTTTCTTT CASSSPGDLNTEAFF
NA NA TRBJ2-1 TRBV15 TGTGCCACCAGCAGAGGGGGGCTAAGAGGAGGCAATGAGCAGTTCTTC CATSRGGLRGGNEQFF
NA TRBD1 TRBJ2-7 TRBV6-6 TGTGCCAGCAGGGACCCGACAGGGGGATACTACGAGCAGTACTTC CASRDPTGGYYEQYF
few NA TRBJ1-1 TRBV5-4 TGTGCCAGCAGCTTTAGGCTAGGGAACACTGAAGCTTTCTTT CASSFRLGNTEAFF
NA TRBD2 TRBJ2-1 TRBV7-6 TGTGCCAGCAGCTTAGCGAGTTCTAGCGGGGTTAATGAGCAGTTCTTC CASSLASSSGVNEQFF
few NA TRBJ2-7 TRBV6-5 TGTGCCAGCAGTGCCCTGGAGGGACTTCTCTACGAGCAGTACTTC CASSALEGLLYEQYF
NA TRBD1 TRBJ1-2 TRBV27 TGTGCCAGCAGTTTCGCGGGACAGGGGATCTATGGCTACACCTTC CASSFAGQGIYGYTF
once NA TRBJ1-4 TRBV19 TGTGCCAGTATAGGAAGGGGATACGAAAAACTGTTTTTT CASIGRGYEKLFF
once NA TRBJ2-1 TRBV7-2 TGTGCCAGCAGCGCCGCGGGACCGCAGTTCTTC CASSAAGPQFF
once NA TRBJ2-5 TRBV28 TGTGCCAGCAGTTCCTTCCGCCGACAGCTACTATCGGAGACCCAGTACTTC CASSSFRRQLLSETQYF
NA TRBD2 TRBJ2-7 TRBV6-5 TGTGCCAGCCAGCGGGGGGGCCAAGGGTACGAGCAGTACTTC CASQRGGQGYEQYF
NA NA TRBJ2-3 TRBV6-6 TGTGCCAGCGGGGGGGCGGCAGATACGCAGTATTTT CASGGAADTQYF
NA TRBD1 TRBJ1-6 TRBV12-5 TGTGCTAGTGGCTGGGACAGGATTAATTCACCCCTCCACTTT CASGWDRINSPLHF
NA TRBD2 TRBJ2-4 TRBV5-6 TGTGCCAGCATCCTTTGGCCTAGCGGGAAAAACATTCAGTACTTC CASILWPSGKNIQYF
few NA TRBJ2-6 TRBV4-2 TGTGCCAGCAGCCAAGATTCAGGCACTGTCCTGACTTTC CASSQDSGTVLTF
NA NA TRBJ1-6 TRBV7-2 TGTGCCAGCAGCTTAGGAGCGACGGCGCTAAATTCACCCCTCCACTTT CASSLGATALNSPLHF
NA NA TRBJ1-1 TRBV13 TGTGCCAGCAGCTTATGGGGCAAGGATGAAGCTTTCTTT CASSLWGKDEAFF
NA TRBD2 TRBJ2-3 TRBV15 TGTGCCACCAGCAGAGATGCCTTAGCGGGGGGGCGTGCAGATACGCAGTATTTT CATSRDALAGGRADTQYF
NA TRBD1 TRBJ1-5 TRBV6-1 TGTGCCAGCAGTGGGCAGGGGGTTAGGGGCAATCAGCCCCAGCATTTT CASSGQGVRGNQPQHF
NA NA TRBJ1-1 TRBV4-1 TGCGCCAGCAGCCAAGAGAAAAGGGGATACACTGAAGCTTTCTTT CASSQEKRGYTEAFF
few NA TRBJ1-1 TRBV6-6 TGTGCCAGCAGTGCCAACAGGGCCCCTCTATCTTTCTTT CASSANRAPLSFF
NA TRBD1 TRBJ2-5 TRBV10-3 TGTGCCATCAGTGAGTCGGACAGGAAAGAGACCCAGTACTTC CAISESDRKETQYF
NA NA TRBJ1-5 TRBV19 TGTGCCAGTAGTATAGAGGGGGGACCCAATCAGCCCCAGCATTTT CASSIEGGPNQPQHF
NA NA TRBJ1-4 TRBV19 TGTGCCAGTAGTGGACACTATTCTAATGAAAAACTGTTTTTT CASSGHYSNEKLFF
NA TRBD2 TRBJ2-5 TRBV4-2 TGTGCCAGCAGCCAAGATTGGGGGGGATTGGAGACCCAGTACTTC CASSQDWGGLETQYF
once TRBD2 TRBJ2-1 TRBV6-5 TGTGCCAGCACTAGCGGGGGGGCCAATGAGCAGTTCTTC CASTSGGANEQFF
NA NA TRBJ2-7 TRBV15 TGTGCCACCAGCAGACTCGACAGGTCATCCTCCTACGAGCAGTACTTC CATSRLDRSSSYEQYF
few TRBD1 TRBJ1-6 TRBV7-2 TGTGCCAGCCTCCGGGTAGTGACAGGGGGTTCACCCCTCCACTTT CASLRVVTGGSPLHF
NA NA TRBJ2-1 TRBV18 TGTGCCAGCTCGGGTGAGGTTGAGCAGTTCTTC CASSGEVEQFF
NA TRBD1 TRBJ1-1 TRBV10-3 TGTGCCATCAGTGGCGACAGGGGGTCTGAAGCTTTCTTT CAISGDRGSEAFF
NA NA TRBJ1-6 TRBV30 TGTGCCTGGAGTGTTCGAGTTTCACCCCTCCACTTT CAWSVRVSPLHF
NA TRBD2 TRBJ2-5 TRBV5-6 TGTGCCAGCAGCTTGTTAAGCGGGGGGACAGAGACCCAGTACTTC CASSLLSGGTETQYF
NA NA TRBJ2-3 TRBV9 TGTGCCAGCAGCCCTAAGGAGGACAGATACAACACAGATACGCAGTATTTT CASSPKEDRYNTDTQYF
once TRBD1 TRBJ1-4 TRBV5-1 TGCGCCAGCAGCTTGGAGGGACAGGGAGGAAAACTGTTTTTT CASSLEGQGGKLFF
NA NA TRBJ1-1 TRBV21-1 TGTGCCAGCAGCAAAGGACCGCGGGACAGGATGGGAGCTTTCTTT CASSKGPRDRMGAFF
NA NA TRBJ2-1 TRBV7-2 TGTGCCAGCAGCTTTAGACTAGAGCGCGAGCAGTTCTTC CASSFRLEREQFF
few NA TRBJ2-1 TRBV5-1 TGCGCCAGCAGGCAAACGGTAAGCTCCTACAATGAGCAGTTCTTC CASRQTVSSYNEQFF
NA NA TRBJ1-1 TRBV7-8 TGTGCCAGCAGCTTAGGGGGCAGCTTCACTGAAGCTTTCTTT CASSLGGSFTEAFF
NA NA TRBJ2-3 TRBV15 TGTGCCACCAGCCTAGGCTGGTCAAATACGCAGTATTTT CATSLGWSNTQYF
few NA TRBJ1-2 TRBV7-3 TGTGCCAGCAGCTTGAGTGTAGGGCAAGGGGTCACCTTC CASSLSVGQGVTF
NA NA TRBJ2-1 TRBV5-4 TGTGCCAGCAGTCTTCCGCAGGGCCACAATGAGCAGTTCTTC CASSLPQGHNEQFF
NA NA TRBJ1-4 TRBV5-4 TGTGCCAGCAGCTTAAGGGGCGAAAAACTGTTTTTT CASSLRGEKLFF
NA NA TRBJ2-5 TRBV5-6 TGTGCCAGCAGCTTGCGGGAGATCCAAGAGACCCAGTACTTC CASSLREIQETQYF
once NA TRBJ2-7 TRBV30 TGTGCCTGGGCGAGCCTGAGCTCCTACGAGCAGTACTTC CAWASLSSYEQYF
NA TRBD2 TRBJ2-7 TRBV5-4 TGTGCCAGCAGCTTGGCGGGAGGGGATCGTGAGCAGTACTTC CASSLAGGDREQYF
NA TRBD1 TRBJ1-6 TRBV14 TGTGCCAGCAGCCAAGAGTACGGACAGGATTATTCACCCCTCCACTTT CASSQEYGQDYSPLHF
few TRBD1 TRBJ2-7 TRBV6-5 TGTGCCAGCAGCAATGACTGGACAGGGGGGAACGAGCAGTACTTC CASSNDWTGGNEQYF
NA TRBD2 TRBJ2-7 TRBV5-1 TGCGCCAGCAGCTTCAACCCTCAGGGACTAGCGGGGGCCTCGCCTTACGAGCAGTACTTC CASSFNPQGLAGASPYEQYF
few NA TRBJ1-4 TRBV10-2 TGCGCCAGCAGTGAGTCAATGGCGGGTATCGGAAAACTGTTTTTT CASSESMAGIGKLFF
NA NA TRBJ2-5 TRBV7-9 TGTGCCAGCAGCCAGGGGACATCGAGGGTGGAGACCCAGTACTTC CASSQGTSRVETQYF
NA NA TRBJ1-5 TRBV2 TGTGCCAGCAGTGGAGGTAGCAATCAGCCCCAGCATTTT CASSGGSNQPQHF
NA TRBD1 TRBJ1-2 TRBV27 TGTGCCAGCAAGATACGACAGGGGCTGGTTGGCTACACCTTC CASKIRQGLVGYTF